This passage covers 8 T cell receptor beta chains from one sample sequenced in a study of monozygotic twins with inflammatory bowel disease. No DNA is given; TCRdb re-called the 5' RACE reads and lists each CDR3 protein once. This table lists about 300,000 distinct CDR3 sequences. The sequenced material came from blood. All receptors come from a human donor with ulcerative colitis or Crohn's disease, or a healthy co-twin of an affected twin (not recorded which).

The V and J genes are TRBV19 and TRBJ1-5; the TCRdb D gene call, TRBD1, has no DNA to confirm it. The CDR3 is 15 amino acids. Per germline, CDR1 LNHDA and CDR2 SQIVND (reference sequence). The CDR3 loop is CASSLPTGTGAPQHF.

The rearrangement joins TRBV27 to TRBJ2-1. CDR1 is MNHEY, CDR2 SMNVEV, per germline (reference sequence). This CDR3 has 12 amino acids. The CDR3 reads CASSSWYNEQFF.

The rearrangement uses TRBV6-1 and TRBJ2-5; the D gene TCRdb calls, TRBD2, cannot be checked with no DNA. CDR1 is MNHNS and CDR2 is SASEGT in the germline V gene. The CDR3 contains 14 residues. This CDR3 reads CASRTSGGSETQYF.

The V and J genes are TRBV19 and TRBJ2-1; the TRBD1 assignment by TCRdb is unverifiable without DNA. The CDR3 is 12 amino acids. Germline loops: CDR1 LNHDA, CDR2 SQIVND (reference sequence). CDR3 protein: CASSILGGQQFF.

The genes are TRBV4-3 and TRBJ2-3. This CDR3 has 17 residues. Germline loops: CDR1 LGHNA, CDR2 YSLEER. CDR3 residues: CASSQGPTITSTDTQYF.

Here the CDR3 reads CSAKGGSGSPLNEQFF. The chain combines TRBV20-1 with TRBJ2-1; the D call of TRBD1 rests on TCRdb alone, since no DNA is present to check it. The CDR3 is 16 residues long. Germline loops: CDR1 DFQATT, CDR2 SNEGSKA (reference sequence).

CDR3: CSAVNRGGPDTDTQYF. The gene calls are TRBV20-1 and TRBJ2-3; no DNA is available, so the TRBD1 call from TCRdb remains unchecked. Germline assignment: CDR1 DFQATT and CDR2 SNEGSKA (reference sequence). The CDR3 spans 16 residues.

The chain joins TRBV7-2 to TRBJ2-3; without DNA, the TCRdb call of TRBD1 cannot be checked. Germline V gene lookup returns CDR1 SGHTA and CDR2 FQGNSA. This CDR3 spans 13 amino acids. CDR3 loop: CASSSGSREAQYF.